A selection of T cell receptor beta chains follows, all from one sample in a study of OX40 agonist ivuxolimab in advanced cancers. Sequencing was performed with immunoSEQ multiplex PCR; in TCRdb, only in-frame clones are kept and a portion is missing. The data contain about 20,000 clones, just under 75% of them seen just once; the ten biggest clones take up roughly 34%. Sequences were derived from CD4+ or CD8+ T cells sorted from blood, sampled in a trial of the OX40 agonist ivuxolimab. The receptors shown here come from an adult with an advanced solid tumor such as melanoma, head and neck, liver or kidney cancer. The CDR3 runs from the conserved cysteine through the conserved F or W. The D gene is left open where the match is weak.

j_gene: TRBJ2-7; d_gene: -; v_gene: TRBV19; CDR3aa: CASASGATYEQYF
j_gene: TRBJ2-3; d_gene: -; v_gene: TRBV7-8; CDR3aa: CASSLAGRAGDTQYF
j_gene: TRBJ2-3; d_gene: -; v_gene: TRBV2; CDR3aa: CASGRDTQYF
j_gene: TRBJ1-2; d_gene: TRBD1; v_gene: TRBV10-2; CDR3aa: CASSEVSGGYGYTF
j_gene: TRBJ2-1; d_gene: -; v_gene: TRBV27; CDR3aa: CASTSLGGFYNEQFF
j_gene: TRBJ1-2; d_gene: -; v_gene: TRBV27; CDR3aa: CASRKGDGYTF
j_gene: TRBJ2-1; d_gene: -; v_gene: TRBV4-3; CDR3aa: CASSQDGANEQFF
j_gene: -; d_gene: -; v_gene: TRBV29-1; CDR3aa: CSVRGREQYF
j_gene: TRBJ1-5; d_gene: -; v_gene: TRBV7-8; CDR3aa: CASSLGSSQHF
j_gene: TRBJ2-7; d_gene: -; v_gene: TRBV5-1; CDR3aa: CASSLAGREQYF
j_gene: TRBJ1-2; d_gene: TRBD1; v_gene: TRBV10-3; CDR3aa: CAISPLGDSPESSYTF
j_gene: TRBJ2-7; d_gene: -; v_gene: TRBV28; CDR3aa: CASSLSAGSSSYEQYF
j_gene: TRBJ2-3; d_gene: -; v_gene: TRBV19; CDR3aa: CASTRVPGTGTQYF
j_gene: TRBJ2-2; d_gene: -; v_gene: TRBV27; CDR3aa: CASSLTGELFF
j_gene: TRBJ2-1; d_gene: -; v_gene: TRBV7-8; CDR3aa: CASSSGQTVTSWQYNEQFF
j_gene: TRBJ2-1; d_gene: TRBD2; v_gene: TRBV2; CDR3aa: CASGLAEYNEQFF
j_gene: TRBJ1-5; d_gene: TRBD1; v_gene: TRBV28; CDR3aa: CASSQDRGKWHF
j_gene: TRBJ2-7; d_gene: -; v_gene: TRBV6-5; CDR3aa: CASGLARSYEQYF
j_gene: TRBJ2-1; d_gene: -; v_gene: TRBV7-9; CDR3aa: CASSLSRGPYNEQFF
j_gene: TRBJ2-7; d_gene: -; v_gene: TRBV27; CDR3aa: CASSLSAQSSSYEQYF
j_gene: TRBJ2-7; d_gene: TRBD2; v_gene: TRBV5-1; CDR3aa: CASSLGLALDEQYF
j_gene: TRBJ1-5; d_gene: -; v_gene: TRBV6-5; CDR3aa: CASSYSVSSNQPQHF